This T cell receptor beta chain comes out of a study of immune characterization of retroperitoneal liposarcoma. TCRdb reprocessed the PCR reads via MiXCR and lists one record per CDR3 protein. The table records 10,000 to 15,000 distinct CDR3 sequences, approximately 50% of them present only once. This CDR3 is built from 14 residues. Trimming stripped 1 base from V and 11 bases from J, with 12 bases between. Germline V gene data show CDR1 as SGHVS and CDR2 as FQNEAQ. The source of this sequence is a female donor with retroperitoneal liposarcoma. The rearrangement uses TRBV7-8 and TRBJ1-6; D might be TRBD1 (5 bases). Sequenced sample: tumor tissue. The CDR3 DNA reads as TGTGCCAGCAGCTTAGTACAGGATCAGGCACCCCTCCACTTT. Its translation: CASSLVQDQAPLHF.